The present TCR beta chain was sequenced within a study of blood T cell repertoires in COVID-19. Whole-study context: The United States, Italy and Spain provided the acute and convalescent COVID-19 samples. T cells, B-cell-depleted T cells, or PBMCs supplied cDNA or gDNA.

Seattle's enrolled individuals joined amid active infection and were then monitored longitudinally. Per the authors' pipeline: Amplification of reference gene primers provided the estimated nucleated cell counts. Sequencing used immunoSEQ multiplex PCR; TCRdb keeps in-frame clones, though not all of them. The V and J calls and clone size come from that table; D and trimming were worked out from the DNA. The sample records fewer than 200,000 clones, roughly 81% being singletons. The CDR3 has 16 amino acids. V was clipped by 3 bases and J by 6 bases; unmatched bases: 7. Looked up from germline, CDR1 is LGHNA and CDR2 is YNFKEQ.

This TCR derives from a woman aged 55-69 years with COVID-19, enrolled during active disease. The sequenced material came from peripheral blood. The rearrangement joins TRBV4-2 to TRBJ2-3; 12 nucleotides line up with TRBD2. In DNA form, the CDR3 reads TGTGCCAGCAGCCAGACGACTAGCGGGAGTTCCGATACGCAGTATTTT. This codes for CASSQTTSGSSDTQYF.